The 21 T cell receptor beta chains given below trace back to one sample, sequenced in a study of T-cell reconstitution after alpha-beta-depleted transplantation in children. Unique molecular identifiers were built into the TCRbeta library. TCRdb reprocessed the PCR reads with MiXCR, giving one entry per CDR3 protein. Among 550,000 to 800,000 distinct CDR3 sequences, over 10% were seen once, and the ten largest hold around 0.76%. The sequences come from PBMCs, collected before TCRalphabeta/CD19-depleted stem cell transplant. The receptors shown here come from a girl aged 2-10 years with congenital amegakaryocytic thrombocytopenia, due to receive a stem cell transplant.

This clonotype was counted between two and nine times. CDR3: CAWEGGSSYNEQFF. The CDR3 bases are TGTGCCTGGGAGGGAGGCAGCTCCTACAATGAGCAGTTCTTC. This sequence joins TRBV30 and TRBJ2-1; D is perhaps TRBD2 (6 bases). Trimming removed 5 bases from V and 0 bases from J, with 11 bases in between. The CDR3 runs to 14 residues. Germline CDR1 GTSNPN, CDR2 SVGIG (reference sequence).

The V and J genes are TRBV6-5 and TRBJ1-6, with no clear D. The germline gives CDR1 MNHEY, CDR2 SVGAGI. Trimming left V 4 bases short and J 6 bases short, with 13 bases between. This CDR3 is built from 15 residues. The CDR3 DNA follows: TGTGCCAGCAGTTCGGGTCCTACCCCTAATTCACCCCTCCACTTT. Encoded protein: CASSSGPTPNSPLHF.

This clonotype was detected only a few times. The V call is TRBV5-1, the J call TRBJ2-5; 9 nucleotides line up with TRBD1. Germline V gene data show CDR1 as SGHRS and CDR2 as YFSETQ. The CDR3 spans 15 residues. The junction had 9 bases not matched to a gene; V was cut back by 5 bases and J by 4 bases. For the CDR3, the DNA is TGCGCCAGCAGACACCGGGACAGGGATAGAGAGACCCAGTACTTC. This translates into CASRHRDRDRETQYF.

This clonotype has a count of ten or more. This chain uses TRBV20-1 with TRBJ2-7; 9 positions agree with TRBD1. CDR3 size: 17 residues. The V segment lost 2 bases and the J segment 0 bases; nucleotides outside the gene matches: 11. Germline CDR1 reads DFQATT; CDR2 reads SNEGSKA (reference sequence). CDR3 loop: CSARSIPGTGSSYEQYF. The CDR3 DNA is TGCAGTGCTAGATCTATCCCCGGGACAGGGAGCTCCTACGAGCAGTACTTC.

There are a few counts of this clonotype. The chain recombines TRBV20-1 with TRBJ2-1, with 9 bases lining up with TRBD1. Germline trimming cut 0 bases from V and 6 bases from J; bases unmatched to any gene: 3. Per germline, CDR1 DFQATT and CDR2 SNEGSKA (reference sequence). This CDR3 has 14 residues. The CDR3 region is CSAREDRGINEQFF. In nucleotides, the CDR3 is TGCAGTGCTAGAGAGGACAGGGGCATCAATGAGCAGTTCTTC.

This sequence joins TRBV7-9 and TRBJ2-1, with D possibly being TRBD1 (6 bases). Between the trimmed V and J ends, which lost 5 bases and 15 bases, there was a span of 14 bases. The CDR3 has 11 residues. Germline CDR1 is SEHNR and CDR2 is FQNEAQ (reference sequence). The CDR3 DNA reads TGTGCCAGCAGCCACACAGGGTGCCCGTTCTTC. It encodes CASSHTGCPFF.

The chain employs TRBV20-1 and TRBJ2-3, with D unresolved. This CDR3 contains 13 residues. Germline CDR1 and CDR2: DFQATT and SNEGSKA (reference sequence). V lost 4 bases to trimming and J lost 5 bases, with 13 bases between them. The CDR3 coding sequence is TGCAGTGCTACTGGGATAATGAGAGATACGCAGTATTTT. Translated, it gives CSATGIMRDTQYF.

The chain links TRBV3-1 to TRBJ1-1; D gene unclear. The CDR3 spans 14 residues. Trimming took off 0 bases at V and 1 base at J, with 6 bases between the two ends. Germline V gene sequence: CDR1 LGHDT, CDR2 YNNKEL (reference sequence). The CDR3 DNA sequence: TGTGCCAGCAGCCAAGATAAAGCGAACACTGAAGCTTTCTTT. It codes for CASSQDKANTEAFF. The full variable domain, in which reference TRBV3-1 and TRBJ1-1 provide the parts outside the CDR3, is DTAVSQTPKYLVTQMGNDKSIKCEQNLGHDTMYWYKQDSKKFLKIMFSYNNKELIINETVPNRFSPKSPDKAHLNLHINSLELGDSAVYFCASSQDKANTEAFFGQGTRLTVV.

The gene calls are TRBV4-1 and TRBJ2-7; D may be TRBD2 (6 bases). This CDR3 region has 14 residues. The ends were cut back, 4 bases at V and 5 bases at J, with 15 bases in the middle. Looked up from germline, CDR1 is MGHRA and CDR2 is YSYEKL. The CDR3 DNA is TGCGCCAGCAGCCGTTCGGGGGTCTACCACGAGCAGTACTTC. This sequence encodes CASSRSGVYHEQYF.

In this sample, this clonotype turned up many times. This rearrangement joins TRBV12-3 or TRBV12-4 to TRBJ2-3; a possible D gene is TRBD2 (6 bases). Trimming cost V 6 bases and J 2 bases, with 9 bases left between them. The CDR3 covers 13 residues. The CDR3 is CASSRESTDTQYF. The CDR3 DNA reads as TGTGCCAGCAGCCGGGAGTCCACAGATACGCAGTATTTT.

The CDR3 bases are TGTGCCAGCAGTTTTCAACAGGGGACAGATACGCAGTATTTT. Protein product: CASSFQQGTDTQYF. The V gene is TRBV28, the J gene TRBJ2-3, with TRBD1 matching over 7 bases. The CDR3 is 14 residues long. With 3 bases clipped from V and 3 bases from J, the junction kept 3 bases outside the gene matches. Germline lookup yields CDR1 MDHEN and CDR2 SYDVKM.

Many counts were recorded for this clonotype. The junction departs from germline at one end; a sequencing error may be responsible. V usage is TRBV29-1 and J usage is TRBJ2-7; D is ambiguous. This CDR3 has 12 amino acids. The germline gives CDR1 SQVTM, CDR2 ANQGSEA. The CDR3 DNA is TGCGGCGTTCACAGCGACGGTTACGAGCAGTACTTC. It yields the protein CGVHSDGYEQYF.

Concerning this clonotype itself: A single base separates this from a much larger clone, so it may be a read error. This sequence joins TRBV7-9 and TRBJ2-1, with 7 bases lining up with TRBD2. Germline V gene lookup returns CDR1 SEHNR and CDR2 FQNEAQ (reference sequence). There are 14 residues in the CDR3. CDR3 nucleotide sequence: TGTGCCAGCAGCTTAGTTCCAGCGGGGATGGAGCAGTCCTTC. This codes for CASSLVPAGMEQSF.

Note on this clonotype: It may be a read error: a sequence one base away is much more abundant. It is likely a read error, because the conserved phenylalanine at the end of the CDR3 is missing. The chain carries TRBV29-1 and TRBJ2-6; no definite D call. This CDR3 contains 13 residues. Germline CDR1 and CDR2: SQVTM and ANQGSEA. V gave up 8 bases and J gave up 2 bases, with 10 bases separating them. The chain's CDR3 is CSFRGAGANVLTL. In DNA form, the CDR3 reads TGCAGCTTCCGAGGTGCTGGGGCCAACGTCCTGACTCTC.

This clonotype has at least ten counts. This chain uses TRBV20-1 with TRBJ1-1, with 9 nucleotides matching TRBD1. The CDR3 sequence is 14 residues long. Per germline, CDR1 DFQATT and CDR2 SNEGSKA (reference sequence). After removal of 4 bases from V and 2 bases from J, the junction contained 5 bases not matched to a gene. The CDR3 reads CSATQGAINTEAFF. The CDR3 nucleotides read TGCAGTGCTACACAGGGGGCGATAAACACTGAAGCTTTCTTT.

This clonotype was counted between two and nine times. J is TRBJ2-3 and V is TRBV5-1; D is uncertain. Trimming stripped 0 bases from V and 4 bases from J, with 12 bases between. The CDR3 has 15 residues. The germline V gene has CDR1 SGHRS and CDR2 YFSETQ. The CDR3 sequence: CASSLGTAASDTQYF. In nucleotides, the CDR3 is TGCGCCAGCAGCTTGGGGACGGCCGCCTCAGATACGCAGTATTTT.

This clonotype occurred many times. This chain links TRBV7-2 with TRBJ2-7; D is undetermined. Deletions cut 1 base from V and 6 bases from J, with 10 bases between. CDR3 size: 13 residues. Germline CDR1 and CDR2: SGHTA and FQGNSA. DNA of the CDR3: TGTGCCAGCAGCTTAGATCCCACAAGCGAGCAGTACTTC. Its protein product is CASSLDPTSEQYF.

This clonotype was seen ten or more times. The chain joins TRBV9 to TRBJ2-5; 7 nucleotides match TRBD2. CDR3 length: 15 residues. The germline V gene has CDR1 SGDLS and CDR2 YYNGEE. The V segment lost 0 bases and the J segment 5 bases; nucleotides outside the gene matches: 7. CDR3 loop: CASSVAGGLGETQYF. CDR3 nucleotides: TGTGCCAGCAGCGTAGCGGGAGGTCTGGGGGAGACCCAGTACTTC.

This clonotype was found a few times. The V call is TRBV20-1, the J call TRBJ2-1; 15 nucleotides line up with TRBD2. The V gene's germline CDR1 is DFQATT and CDR2 SNEGSKA (reference sequence). With 3 bases clipped from V and 6 bases from J, the junction kept 18 bases outside the gene matches. The CDR3 totals 20 residues. The CDR3 region is CSASRRGLAGGPVVGNEQFF. For the CDR3, the DNA is TGCAGTGCTAGCCGAAGAGGACTAGCGGGAGGGCCAGTAGTGGGCAATGAGCAGTTCTTC.

This clonotype has just a few counts. The V call is TRBV5-1, the J call TRBJ2-3; unclear D gene. Germline CDR1 is SGHRS and CDR2 is YFSETQ. This CDR3 has 16 residues. With 0 bases removed from V and 2 bases from J, the gap between germline ends came to 13 bases. In DNA, the CDR3 is TGCGCCAGCAGCTTGGAAGGGAAGCTATCCACAGATACGCAGTATTTT. Its translation is CASSLEGKLSTDTQYF. The whole variable domain, remainder taken from reference TRBV5-1 and TRBJ2-3, is KAGVTQTPRYLIKTRGQQVTLSCSPISGHRSVSWYQQTPGQGLQFLFEYFSETQRNKGNFPGRFSGRQFSNSRSEMNVSTLELGDSALYLCASSLEGKLSTDTQYFGPGTRLTVL.

The CDR3 DNA follows: TGCGCCAGCAGTTATGGACAAGGGGGACCTCAACATTACGAGCAGTACTTC. This codes for CASSYGQGGPQHYEQYF. The V and J genes are TRBV10-2 and TRBJ2-7; possibly TRBD1 for D (6 bases). With 5 bases removed from V and 4 bases from J, the gap between germline ends came to 24 bases. Germline CDR1 is WSHSY and CDR2 is SAAADI. This CDR3 comprises 17 residues.